The T cell receptor (beta chain) described here comes from a study of T cell responses to AZD1222 COVID-19 vaccine. The CDR3 consists of 17 residues. Trimming left V 0 bases short and J 4 bases short, with 18 bases between. Germline V gene sequence: CDR1 LNHNV, CDR2 YYDKDF (reference sequence). TCRdb's table, derived via immunoSEQ multiplex PCR, lists solely in-frame clones and lacks some. The sample includes some 150,000 clones, over 75% of them seen just once. The sequence came from an adult in good health. The chain uses TRBV15 and TRBJ2-5; D might be TRBD1 (5 bases). Sequencing was performed on peripheral blood, taken on day 0 of AZD1222 vaccination. CDR3 protein: CATSRDHPRALVETQYF. DNA of the CDR3: TGTGCCACCAGCAGAGATCACCCCAGGGCCCTGGTAGAGACCCAGTACTTC.